This entry describes one TCR beta chain. The antigen remains unidentified. V was trimmed by 2 bases and J by 7 bases, leaving 9 bases between them. CDR3 length equals 14 residues. The data belong to a study of T cell repertoires in cytomegalovirus infection. Whole-study findings and limits: CMV carriers with the relevant HLA were identified by cumulative public TCR beta family frequency. HLA-C-restricted TCR beta clonotypes specific for CMV led the ex vivo response.

TCRdb re-called the reads through MiXCR, storing one row per CDR3 protein. The sample contains over 95,000 distinct CDR3 sequences, 30% of which appear only once. The sequenced sample was CD8+ T cells from cultured PBMCs, obtained from culture after CMV antigen stimulation. The receptor's source is a human donor in good health (CMV status not recorded). Some clones in this sample may be carry-over from other donors' samples. V is TRBV12-3 or TRBV12-4 and J is TRBJ1-6; no clear D gene. The CDR3 is CASSLRQANSPLHF. For the CDR3, the DNA is TGTGCCAGCAGTTTAAGGCAGGCCAATTCACCCCTCCACTTT.